This TCR beta chain was recorded in a study of T-cell memory formation after mild COVID-19. General study points: CD4/CD8 balance held among clones contracting day 15 to 85, and later expanders leaned CD4+. That cross-reactive memory joined was suggested by some responding clones appearing in pre-infection memory.

Germline CDR1 and CDR2: LNHNV and YYDKDF (reference sequence). V dropped 0 bases and J dropped 4 bases, with 10 bases sitting between them. The CDR3 loop spans 14 amino acids. After 5'RACE with constant-segment primers, TCR alpha and TCR beta cDNA libraries carrying sample barcodes and UMIs were obtained. One entry per CDR3 protein, called by TCRdb with MiXCR from the 5' RACE reads. This repertoire shows over 250,000 distinct CDR3 sequences, approximately 16% found once; its top ten account for around 23%. About this clonotype: Its specificity is unknown.

V and J are TRBV15 and TRBJ2-7; unclear D gene. The sequenced sample consisted of PBMCs or a T cell subset sorted from them (not recorded which). This receptor was obtained from a man between 18 and 29 years old who had mild COVID-19 (a few samples of this study predate the infection). Cell type and time point are not known. The CDR3 DNA follows: TGTGCCACCAGCAGAGAGGGATCCGGATACGAGCAGTACGTC. It specifies CATSREGSGYEQYV.